These T cell receptor beta chains were read from a single sample in a study of tumor and adjacent non-tumor tissue in lung cancer. From the multiplex PCR reads, TCRdb called clonotypes with MiXCR, one entry per CDR3 protein. Of under 150,000 distinct CDR3 sequences in the sample, around 60% were seen once. Sample: lung tumor tissue. These receptors were collected from a man between 60 and 75 years old with small cell lung cancer. Each CDR3 is given with its conserved first and last residue. Fields, in order: J gene, D gene, V gene, clone size, CDR3 DNA, CDR3 protein. The D gene is left open where the match is weak. A row's size may be missing; if present it is once, few, many or a size class.

J gene: TRBJ1-1; D gene: NA; V gene: TRBV14; clone size: many; CDR3 DNA: TGTGCCAGCAGCCAAGACCCAGGAGAGAACACTGAAGCTTTCTTT; CDR3 protein: CASSQDPGENTEAFF
J gene: TRBJ2-1; D gene: TRBD2; V gene: TRBV11-2; clone size: many; CDR3 DNA: TGTGCCAGCACGTTAGCGGGAGGCCCCCACAATGAGCAGTTCTTC; CDR3 protein: CASTLAGGPHNEQFF
J gene: TRBJ2-3; D gene: NA; V gene: TRBV29-1; clone size: NA; CDR3 DNA: TGCAGCGTTGATAAGGGTCCCCGCATAGATACGCTGTATTTT; CDR3 protein: CSVDKGPRIDTLYF
J gene: TRBJ2-1; D gene: TRBD2; V gene: TRBV7-9; clone size: NA; CDR3 DNA: TGCGCCAGCAGCTCGGGACTAGAGGGGGGGAATGAGCAGTTCTTC; CDR3 protein: CASSSGLEGGNEQFF
J gene: TRBJ2-3; D gene: NA; V gene: TRBV12-5; clone size: NA; CDR3 DNA: TGTGCTAGTGGTCCGTGGCCGACGAAGTACACAGATACGCAGTATTTT; CDR3 protein: CASGPWPTKYTDTQYF
J gene: TRBJ2-3; D gene: NA; V gene: TRBV10-2; clone size: few; CDR3 DNA: TGCGCCAGCAAAACGTTGCGATGGGAAAACACAGATACGCAGTATTTT; CDR3 protein: CASKTLRWENTDTQYF
J gene: TRBJ2-1; D gene: TRBD1; V gene: TRBV24-1; clone size: NA; CDR3 DNA: TGTGCCACCAGTGGCCCCGGCACAGGGGCTAATGAGCAGTTCTTC; CDR3 protein: CATSGPGTGANEQFF
J gene: TRBJ2-5; D gene: TRBD2; V gene: TRBV14; clone size: NA; CDR3 DNA: TGTGCCAGCAGCCTTAGCGGGAGTGGAACCCAGTACTTC; CDR3 protein: CASSLSGSGTQYF
J gene: TRBJ2-3; D gene: NA; V gene: TRBV10-3; clone size: few; CDR3 DNA: TGTGCCATCAGTGAAAGGGGGAACACAGATACGCAGTATTTT; CDR3 protein: CAISERGNTDTQYF
J gene: TRBJ1-3; D gene: NA; V gene: TRBV11-3; clone size: medium-sized; CDR3 DNA: TGTGCCAGCAGCTTAGAAGGGTCCCCTGGAAACACCATATATTTT; CDR3 protein: CASSLEGSPGNTIYF
J gene: TRBJ2-3; D gene: TRBD2; V gene: TRBV20-1; clone size: NA; CDR3 DNA: TGCAGTACTACCACTAGCGGCACAGATACGCAGTATTTT; CDR3 protein: CSTTTSGTDTQYF
J gene: TRBJ2-1; D gene: TRBD2; V gene: TRBV11-2; clone size: NA; CDR3 DNA: TGTGCCAGTAGCCGGGGGGGTAGTACGACCCTCCTTGAGCAGTTCTTC; CDR3 protein: CASSRGGSTTLLEQFF
J gene: TRBJ2-1; D gene: NA; V gene: TRBV20-1; clone size: once; CDR3 DNA: TGCAGTGCTAGCTTCTCAACCCCGGGCACTTTTAATGAGCAGTTCTTC; CDR3 protein: CSASFSTPGTFNEQFF
J gene: TRBJ2-7; D gene: TRBD2; V gene: TRBV20-1; clone size: once; CDR3 DNA: TGCAGTGTTAGAGACTTACTAGCGACAAGCTCCTACGAGCAGTACTTC; CDR3 protein: CSVRDLLATSSYEQYF
J gene: TRBJ2-3; D gene: NA; V gene: TRBV20-1; clone size: few; CDR3 DNA: TGCAGTGCTCCCCGACCGTTCACAGATACGCAGTATTTT; CDR3 protein: CSAPRPFTDTQYF
J gene: TRBJ2-6; D gene: NA; V gene: TRBV28; clone size: many; CDR3 DNA: TGTGCCAGCAGTTCAGTCAGATCCTCTGGGGCCAACGTCCTGACTTTC; CDR3 protein: CASSSVRSSGANVLTF
J gene: TRBJ1-4; D gene: NA; V gene: TRBV20-1; clone size: few; CDR3 DNA: TGCAGTGCTAGCGGCAGGGGCGGCGGAGAAAAACTGCTTTTT; CDR3 protein: CSASGRGGGEKLLF
J gene: TRBJ2-3; D gene: NA; V gene: TRBV10-1; clone size: NA; CDR3 DNA: TGCGCCAGCAAGGGGAGCAGAGATACGCAGTATTTT; CDR3 protein: CASKGSRDTQYF
J gene: TRBJ2-5; D gene: NA; V gene: TRBV20-1; clone size: NA; CDR3 DNA: TGCAGTGCTAGTAGACACTCGGAGTCCCAGTACTTC; CDR3 protein: CSASRHSESQYF
J gene: TRBJ2-2; D gene: NA; V gene: TRBV11-3; clone size: NA; CDR3 DNA: TGTGCCAGCAGCTTTAGCTCAGGGTTCACCGGAGAGCTGGTTTTT; CDR3 protein: CASSFSSGFTGELVF
J gene: TRBJ2-3; D gene: NA; V gene: TRBV10-3; clone size: many; CDR3 DNA: TGTGCCATCAGTGAATCTAGGGGAAGCACAGATACGCAGTATTTT; CDR3 protein: CAISESRGSTDTQYF
J gene: TRBJ2-1; D gene: TRBD2; V gene: TRBV12-3/TRBV12-4; clone size: few; CDR3 DNA: TGTGCCAGCAGGGGGACGGGGGGGAGGAATGAGCAGTTCTTC; CDR3 protein: CASRGTGGRNEQFF
J gene: TRBJ2-6; D gene: NA; V gene: TRBV2; clone size: NA; CDR3 DNA: TGTGCCAGCACCATCAGCAGCTCTGGGGCCTACGTCCTGACTTTC; CDR3 protein: CASTISSSGAYVLTF
J gene: TRBJ2-1; D gene: TRBD1; V gene: TRBV13; clone size: few; CDR3 DNA: TGTGCCAGCAGCTTCTCCGGGACAGGCCCGTTTTTC; CDR3 protein: CASSFSGTGPFF
J gene: TRBJ2-1; D gene: NA; V gene: TRBV12-3/TRBV12-4; clone size: NA; CDR3 DNA: TGTGCCAGCAGTTTATTCTTAAGGGTCTACAATGAGCAGTTCTTC; CDR3 protein: CASSLFLRVYNEQFF
J gene: TRBJ2-2; D gene: TRBD2; V gene: TRBV7-9; clone size: NA; CDR3 DNA: TGTGCCAGCAGCTTAACTAGCGGGATTGGCAGGGAGCTGTTTTTT; CDR3 protein: CASSLTSGIGRELFF
J gene: TRBJ2-1; D gene: NA; V gene: TRBV11-1; clone size: medium-sized; CDR3 DNA: TGTGCCAGCAGCTTAGGAGTAGGGAGCAATGAGCAGTTCTTC; CDR3 protein: CASSLGVGSNEQFF
J gene: TRBJ1-2; D gene: NA; V gene: TRBV6-6; clone size: many; CDR3 DNA: TGTGCCAGCAGCCCCGGGACTTTCGAGGGCTACACCTTC; CDR3 protein: CASSPGTFEGYTF
J gene: TRBJ1-1; D gene: NA; V gene: TRBV6-1; clone size: NA; CDR3 DNA: TGTGCCAGCAGTGGACGTTTCATGAACACTGAAGCTTTCTTT; CDR3 protein: CASSGRFMNTEAFF
J gene: TRBJ2-3; D gene: TRBD2; V gene: TRBV7-3; clone size: NA; CDR3 DNA: TGTGCCAGCAGCCCGGGGGGGGATACGCAGTATTTT; CDR3 protein: CASSPGGDTQYF
J gene: TRBJ2-6; D gene: NA; V gene: TRBV6-6; clone size: NA; CDR3 DNA: TGTGCCAGCAGTTTAGCTTCTGGGGCCAACGTCCTGATTTTC; CDR3 protein: CASSLASGANVLIF
J gene: TRBJ2-1; D gene: NA; V gene: TRBV6-2/TRBV6-3; clone size: NA; CDR3 DNA: TGTGCCAGCAGTTACGGGGGTAGTTCGAAATCGGGGCAGTTCTTC; CDR3 protein: CASSYGGSSKSGQFF
J gene: TRBJ1-5; D gene: NA; V gene: TRBV6-1; clone size: few; CDR3 DNA: TGTGCCAGCAGGGCCGGGACGGATAGCAATCAGCCCCAGCATTTT; CDR3 protein: CASRAGTDSNQPQHF
J gene: TRBJ2-3; D gene: TRBD2; V gene: TRBV5-1; clone size: NA; CDR3 DNA: TGTGCCAGCAGCATGGGACTAGCGGGCGGTAGCACAGATACGCAGTATTTT; CDR3 protein: CASSMGLAGGSTDTQYF
J gene: TRBJ1-1; D gene: NA; V gene: TRBV6-1; clone size: NA; CDR3 DNA: TGTACCAGCAGTGAGCAGGGAGTCTACACTGAACCTTTCTTT; CDR3 protein: CTSSEQGVYTEPFF